Listed below are T cell receptor beta chains from one sample, sequenced in a study of response to subunit inactivated influenza vaccine. MiXCR, applied by TCRdb to the RT-PCR reads, yields one record per CDR3 protein. The sample lists roughly 700,000 distinct CDR3 sequences; approximately 15% were seen once. The sample consisted of PBMCs from blood, taken less than 15 days before vaccination. Receptors originate from a middle-aged man who received an inactivated influenza vaccine. Each CDR3 is given with its conserved first and last residue. Fields, in order: clone size, J gene, D gene, V gene, CDR3 protein, CDR3 DNA. The D gene is left open where the match is weak. Expanded clones get a size class; other rows say once, few or many, or leave the size out.

>.|TRBJ1-1|.|TRBV7-2
CASSIDTYTEAFF
TGTGCCAGCAGCATTGACACCTACACTGAAGCTTTCTTT
>many|TRBJ2-2|.|TRBV30
CAWSLTAGELFF
TGTGCCTGGAGTTTAACAGCCGGGGAGCTGTTTTTT
>.|TRBJ1-1|.|TRBV7-2
CASSFDSRGTEAFF
TGTGCCAGCAGCTTCGACTCGCGGGGCACTGAAGCTTTCTTT
>few|TRBJ1-6|.|TRBV5-1
CASSEAGHGGSPLHF
TGCGCCAGCAGCGAGGCGGGGCACGGGGGTTCACCCCTCCACTTT
>.|TRBJ1-6|.|TRBV5-8
CASSSDGPSSPLHF
TGTGCCAGCAGCTCGGATGGTCCAAGCTCACCCCTCCACTTT
>.|TRBJ2-7|.|TRBV5-5
CASSSGHLSSYEQYF
TGTGCCAGCAGCTCCGGACACTTGAGCTCCTACGAGCAGTACTTC
>few|TRBJ2-1|.|TRBV9
CASSVSGRSSYNEQFF
TGTGCCAGCAGCGTCTCGGGGAGGAGCTCCTACAATGAGCAGTTCTTC
>many|TRBJ2-3|.|TRBV7-2
CASSLQRGYTDTQYF
TGTGCCAGCAGCTTACAGAGGGGGTACACAGATACGCAGTATTTT
>few|TRBJ1-4|.|TRBV13
CASSGRTNEKLFF
TGTGCCAGCAGCGGGCGGACTAATGAAAAACTGTTTTTT
>.|TRBJ1-1|.|TRBV29-1
CSTIQEEDGAFF
TGCAGCACGATACAGGAGGAGGATGGAGCTTTCTTT
>.|TRBJ2-7|TRBD1|TRBV2
CASFPGTGDYEQYF
TGTGCCAGCTTCCCTGGGACAGGGGACTACGAGCAGTACTTC
>.|TRBJ1-3|TRBD1|TRBV3-1
CASSQARGTGASSGNTIYF
TGTGCCAGCAGCCAAGCCCGGGGGACAGGGGCATCCTCTGGAAACACCATATATTTT
>few|TRBJ1-2|.|TRBV7-9
CASSPIGGDYGYTF
TGTGCCAGCAGCCCGATCGGGGGTGACTATGGCTACACCTTC
>.|TRBJ2-1|TRBD2|TRBV6-4
CASSRLAGGSTYNEQFF
TGTGCCAGCAGTCGACTAGCGGGAGGATCCACTTACAATGAGCAGTTCTTC
>.|TRBJ1-5|TRBD1|TRBV10-3
CAISQGQSNQPQHF
TGTGCCATCAGCCAGGGACAGAGCAATCAGCCCCAGCATTTT
>many|TRBJ2-1|TRBD2|TRBV20-1
CSARVAGALNEQFF
TGCAGTGCTAGGGTAGCGGGGGCACTCAATGAGCAGTTCTTC
>few|TRBJ2-3|TRBD2|TRBV6-1
CASSPLAGRTDTQYF
TGTGCCAGCAGCCCACTAGCGGGGCGCACAGATACGCAGTATTTT
>.|TRBJ2-3|TRBD2|TRBV20-1
CSARGGTRGTDTQYF
TGCAGTGCTAGAGGGGGGACTAGAGGCACAGATACGCAGTATTTT
>few|TRBJ2-2|.|TRBV12-3/TRBV12-4
CASSLFRGGTGELFF
TGTGCCAGCAGTTTATTTCGGGGTGGCACCGGGGAGCTGTTTTTT
>.|TRBJ2-6|TRBD1|TRBV28
CASSPTGAGANVLTF
TGTGCCAGCAGTCCGACAGGGGCTGGGGCCAACGTCCTGACTTTC
>.|TRBJ1-6|.|TRBV5-4
CASSFAGIGNSPLHF
TGTGCCAGCAGCTTTGCGGGGATCGGTAATTCACCCCTCCACTTT
>.|TRBJ1-4|.|TRBV29-1
CSGQPGSNEKLFF
TGCAGCGGCCAACCGGGGTCCAATGAAAAACTGTTTTTT
>many|TRBJ2-2|TRBD2|TRBV12-3/TRBV12-4
CASGSSSGGELFF
TGTGCCAGCGGCTCGTCTAGCGGGGGGGAGCTGTTTTTT
>many|TRBJ1-4|.|TRBV18
CASSPGRGSGEKLFF
TGTGCCAGCTCACCAGGAAGGGGCTCAGGTGAAAAACTGTTTTTT
>many|TRBJ2-2|TRBD1|TRBV5-6
CASSFTGGMSGELFF
TGTGCCAGCAGCTTTACAGGGGGCATGTCCGGGGAGCTGTTTTTT
>few|TRBJ1-4|.|TRBV15
CATSTGTTLTNEKLFF
TGTGCCACCAGCACAGGTACCACTCTTACTAATGAAAAACTGTTTTTT
>.|TRBJ2-5|.|TRBV18
CASSPRQAKETQYF
TGTGCCAGCTCACCGCGACAGGCCAAAGAGACCCAGTACTTC
>.|TRBJ1-2|TRBD1|TRBV2
CASNTAGTANYGYTF
TGTGCCAGCAACACGGCAGGGACAGCTAACTATGGCTACACCTTC
>.|TRBJ2-5|TRBD1|TRBV5-1
CASSLARTGLETQYF
TGCGCCAGCAGCTTGGCACGGACAGGGTTGGAGACCCAGTACTTC
>few|TRBJ1-6|TRBD1|TRBV15
CATSRDRRQGSSYNSPLHF
TGTGCCACCAGCAGAGACCGAAGACAGGGGAGCTCCTATAATTCACCCCTCCACTTT
>.|TRBJ1-2|TRBD1|TRBV7-3
CASSFDRDYGYTF
TGTGCCAGCAGCTTCGACAGGGACTATGGCTACACCTTC
>many|TRBJ1-4|TRBD1|TRBV15
CATATGGSEKLFF
TGTGCCACCGCTACAGGGGGTAGTGAAAAACTGTTTTTT
>few|TRBJ2-7|.|TRBV20-1
CSATPGTRGEQYF
TGCAGTGCAACCCCGGGAACTAGGGGCGAGCAGTACTTC
>.|TRBJ1-4|TRBD1|TRBV7-6
CASSLGTGSNEKLFF
TGTGCCAGCAGCTTAGGGACAGGGTCTAATGAAAAACTGTTTTTT
>few|TRBJ2-7|.|TRBV7-2
CASSLSLGGGSYEQYF
TGTGCCAGCAGCCTTAGTCTGGGGGGTGGGTCCTACGAGCAGTACTTC
>.|TRBJ2-2|.|TRBV6-5
CASSYIEAGELFF
TGTGCCAGCAGTTACATCGAGGCCGGGGAGCTGTTTTTT
>.|TRBJ2-2|.|TRBV6-1
CASRPGTENTGELFF
TGTGCCAGCAGACCTGGGACCGAGAACACCGGGGAGCTGTTTTTT
>many|TRBJ2-5|.|TRBV7-2
CASSISVQETQYF
TGTGCCAGCAGTATTAGCGTTCAAGAGACCCAGTACTTC
>.|TRBJ2-5|.|TRBV20-1
CSAIESYQETQYF
TGCAGTGCTATTGAGAGTTACCAGGAGACCCAGTACTTC
>.|TRBJ2-7|.|TRBV5-1
CASSVGTLYEQYF
TGCGCCAGCAGCGTCGGGACACTCTACGAGCAGTACTTC
>few|TRBJ2-1|TRBD1|TRBV7-7
CASSSGTGNSNEQFF
TGTGCCAGCAGCTCCGGGACAGGGAATAGCAATGAGCAGTTCTTC
>.|TRBJ2-2|.|TRBV20-1
CSARDPSNLSGELFF
TGCAGTGCTAGAGATCCTTCTAACCTTTCCGGGGAGCTGTTTTTT
>.|TRBJ2-2|TRBD1|TRBV29-1
CSVEDRTGSNTWELFF
TGCAGCGTTGAAGATCGGACAGGTTCGAACACCTGGGAGCTGTTTTTT
>few|TRBJ2-2|TRBD1|TRBV7-2
CASHRRDREITGELFF
TGTGCCAGCCACCGCCGGGACAGGGAGATTACCGGGGAGCTGTTTTTT
>.|TRBJ2-5|.|TRBV9
CASSAGRPGGTQYF
TGTGCCAGCAGCGCCGGACGGCCCGGTGGGACCCAGTACTTC
>few|TRBJ2-7|.|TRBV20-1
CSAQISYEQYF
TGCAGTGCGCAGATATCCTACGAGCAGTACTTC
>.|TRBJ2-3|TRBD2|TRBV4-2
CASSQDFVSGAVGTDTQYF
TGTGCCAGCAGCCAAGACTTCGTTAGCGGGGCGGTGGGCACAGATACGCAGTATTTT
>few|TRBJ1-5|.|TRBV6-5
CASSYSSGQPQHF
TGTGCCAGCAGTTACTCGTCGGGGCAGCCCCAGCATTTT
>few|TRBJ1-4|.|TRBV25-1
CASSDVGVPPNEKLFF
TGTGCCAGCAGTGACGTGGGGGTTCCCCCTAATGAAAAACTGTTTTTT
>many|TRBJ2-1|TRBD1|TRBV29-1
CSAWTGASNEQFF
TGCAGCGCTTGGACAGGGGCTAGCAATGAGCAGTTCTTC
>few|TRBJ1-1|.|TRBV27
CASRVTMNTEAFF
TGTGCCAGTCGGGTTACGATGAACACTGAAGCTTTCTTT
>.|TRBJ2-6|TRBD1|TRBV13
CASSLHPGQGPTSGANVLTF
TGTGCCAGCAGCCTACATCCGGGACAGGGTCCCACCTCTGGGGCCAACGTCCTGACTTTC
>many|TRBJ2-7|TRBD1|TRBV4-3
CASSQEEWRQGNYEQYF
TGCGCCAGCAGCCAAGAGGAGTGGAGACAGGGGAACTACGAGCAGTACTTC
>many|TRBJ2-1|.|TRBV21-1
CASRGRLAANRGHNEQFF
TGTGCCAGCAGGGGGAGACTAGCGGCCAATAGAGGACACAATGAGCAGTTCTTC